This entry lists 21 T cell receptor beta chains sequenced from one sample in a study of blood T cell repertoires in COVID-19. Here immunoSEQ multiplex PCR was the method, and the copy in TCRdb shows in-frame clones only, minus some. The profile covers more than 90,000 clones, with around 87% appearing a single time and 11% taken by the ten largest. Sequencing used peripheral blood. All receptors come from a woman in her thirties with acute or convalescent COVID-19.

The chain employs TRBV5-1 and TRBJ2-7; TRBD1 matches 8 bases. The germline V gene has CDR1 SGHRS and CDR2 YFSETQ. CDR3 length: 16 residues. The V segment lost 3 bases and the J segment 2 bases; nucleotides outside the gene matches: 10. CDR3 in amino acids: CASSSTGDRLPYEQYF. CDR3 coding DNA: TGCGCCAGCAGCTCGACAGGGGACCGGCTCCCCTACGAGCAGTACTTC.

This chain joins TRBV19 and TRBJ2-4, with 9 bases fitting TRBD2. Germline assignment: CDR1 LNHDA and CDR2 SQIVND (reference sequence). The ends lost 4 bases at V and 8 bases at J; junction bases unmatched: 3. The CDR3 has 13 residues. This chain's CDR3 is CASSRGLADIQYF. CDR3 DNA: TGTGCCAGTAGTAGGGGACTAGCCGACATTCAGTACTTC.

The rearrangement uses TRBV2 and TRBJ2-3, with 12 bases lining up with TRBD2. The CDR3 has 16 residues. V shed 7 bases, J shed 4 bases, and the junction held 9 bases outside the gene matches. Germline assignment: CDR1 SNHLY and CDR2 FYNNEI. As DNA, the CDR3 is TGTGCCAGCATGACTAGCGGGGGCCCCGGAGCAGATACGCAGTATTTT. Translating gives CASMTSGGPGADTQYF.

This chain connects TRBV7-6 to TRBJ1-5; no clear D. The V gene's germline CDR1 is SGHVS and CDR2 FNYEAQ. V was pared by 1 base and J by 5 bases, with 12 bases between. The CDR3 contains 15 residues. In DNA, the CDR3 is TGTGCCAGCAGCTTAGGGGCTGCGGGAGATCAGCCCCAGCATTTT. It yields the protein CASSLGAAGDQPQHF.

This chain connects TRBV7-6 to TRBJ2-6; 9 nucleotides align to TRBD1. The ends lost 5 bases at V and 1 base at J; junction bases unmatched: 9. CDR3 size: 18 residues. CDR1 and CDR2 from the germline V gene are SGHVS and FNYEAQ. The CDR3 DNA reads TGTGCCAGCAGCCTGCCGACAGGGGGAGTTTCTGGGGCCAACGTCCTGACTTTC. Amino acid sequence: CASSLPTGGVSGANVLTF.

The chain recombines TRBV7-9 with TRBJ1-2; TRBD1 aligns across 7 bases. The CDR3 extends over 16 amino acids. Germline values: CDR1 SEHNR, CDR2 FQNEAQ (reference sequence). Trimming took 2 bases from V and 4 from J; bases not matched to a gene: 10. CDR3 sequence reads: CASSLTTGKSGYGYTF. The CDR3, as DNA: TGTGCCAGCAGCTTAACGACAGGGAAATCGGGCTATGGCTACACCTTC. The entire variable domain, with the rest obtained from reference TRBV7-9 and TRBJ1-2, is as follows: DTGVSQNPRHKITKRGQNVTFRCDPISEHNRLYWYRQTLGQGPEFLTYFQNEAQLEKSRLLSDRFSAERPKGSFSTLEIQRTEQGDSAMYLCASSLTTGKSGYGYTFGSGTRLTVV.

CDR3 in DNA: TGTGCCGTCTCTCGACAGGGCTCTCTAAGGCTGTACTTC. Translation: CAVSRQGSLRLYF. This chain joins TRBV10-3 and TRBJ2-7; the match to TRBD1 covers 7 bases. Trimming removed 11 bases from V and 12 bases from J; junction bases left unmatched: 19. This CDR3 is 13 amino acids long. Germline values: CDR1 ENHRY, CDR2 SYGVKD.

As regards this clone: The junction differs from germline at one of its ends, possibly a read error. The chain carries TRBV10-3 and TRBJ2-5, with D possibly being TRBD1 (5 bases). This CDR3 contains 12 residues. Germline lookup yields CDR1 ENHRY and CDR2 SYGVKD. This chain's CDR3 is CAISASEQVTHF. In DNA, the CDR3 is TGTGCCATCAGTGCCTCGGAACAGGTAACTCACTTC.

V and J are TRBV4-2 and TRBJ2-3; no definite D call. This CDR3 region has 14 residues. Trimming stripped 0 bases from V and 2 bases from J, with 6 bases between. CDR1 is LGHNA, CDR2 YNFKEQ, per germline. CDR3 loop: CASSQEANTDTQYF. The CDR3, as DNA: TGTGCCAGCAGCCAAGAGGCAAACACAGATACGCAGTATTTT.

The chain couples TRBV4-1 to TRBJ2-2; D unresolved. CDR3 length: 15 amino acids. In germline, CDR1 is MGHRA, CDR2 YSYEKL. V was cut by 3 bases and J by 0 bases, with 8 bases left in between. DNA of the CDR3: TGCGCCAGCAGCCATGGCACGACGAACACCGGGGAGCTGTTTTTT. Protein sequence: CASSHGTTNTGELFF.

The chain joins TRBV11-2 to TRBJ1-4, with D perhaps matching TRBD1 (6 bases). The CDR3 covers 13 residues. Germline V gene lookup returns CDR1 SGHAT and CDR2 FQNNGV. Trimming cost V 8 bases and J 8 bases, with 15 bases left between them. CDR3 region: CASGSLQGEKLFF. CDR3 coding DNA: TGTGCCAGCGGGAGCCTGCAGGGGGAAAAACTGTTTTTT.

This clone has just one count. The chain uses TRBV5-1 and TRBJ1-2, with no clear D. This CDR3 is 14 amino acids long. V lost 0 bases to trimming and J lost 7 bases, with 13 bases between them. The V gene's germline CDR1 is SGHRS and CDR2 YFSETQ. The CDR3 region is CASSLDRVEGGYTF. The CDR3 nucleotides are TGCGCCAGCAGCTTGGACCGGGTAGAAGGTGGCTACACCTTC.

This rearrangement joins TRBV7-9 to TRBJ2-1; TRBD2 agrees at 7 bases. With V trimmed by 0 bases and J by 8 bases, 10 bases remained unmatched. Germline V lookup: CDR1 SEHNR, CDR2 FQNEAQ (reference sequence). The CDR3 spans 16 residues. This chain's CDR3 is CASSLAPSGAFYEQFF. The CDR3 DNA reads as TGTGCCAGCAGCTTAGCCCCTAGCGGTGCTTTCTATGAGCAGTTCTTC.

CDR3 sequence reads: CATSDSGTSSRTDTQYF. The DNA for the CDR3 is TGTGCCACCAGTGATTCAGGGACTAGCAGCCGCACAGATACGCAGTATTTT. The V gene is TRBV24-1, the J gene TRBJ2-3; TRBD2 agrees at 9 bases. With V trimmed by 2 bases and J by 1 base, 6 bases remained unmatched. The CDR3 loop spans 17 amino acids. The germline gives CDR1 KGHDR, CDR2 SFDVKD.

The V gene is TRBV12-3 or TRBV12-4, the J gene TRBJ2-1; D is perhaps TRBD2 (5 bases). Trimming took off 8 bases at V and 1 base at J, with 9 bases between the two ends. This CDR3 has 13 residues. The CDR3 DNA reads TGTGCCAGCGCTGCGGGTTCCTACAATGAGCAGTTCTTC. Translation gives CASAAGSYNEQFF.

The chain is built from TRBV7-9 and TRBJ2-1, with 9 bases identical to TRBD1. With 5 bases clipped from V and 3 bases from J, the junction kept 5 bases outside the gene matches. The CDR3 contains 15 residues. Germline V gene data show CDR1 as SEHNR and CDR2 as FQNEAQ (reference sequence). DNA for the CDR3: TGTGCCAGCAGCCGCGACAGGGGGGTCTACAATGAGCAGTTCTTC. It is translated as CASSRDRGVYNEQFF.

The chain combines TRBV5-1 with TRBJ2-1; the D gene is possibly TRBD2 (5 bases). This CDR3 region has 15 residues. Trimming removed 4 bases from V and 3 bases from J, with 14 bases in between. The germline CDR1 and CDR2 sequences are SGHRS and YFSETQ. This CDR3 is CASSVEENRYNEQFF. The CDR3 nucleotides read TGCGCCAGCAGCGTGGAGGAGAACCGCTACAATGAGCAGTTCTTC.

The sample holds a few counts of this clone. The chain combines TRBV7-9 with TRBJ2-7, with 12 bases that match TRBD1. Germline V gene data show CDR1 as SEHNR and CDR2 as FQNEAQ (reference sequence). The CDR3 covers 16 residues. The V segment lost 5 bases and the J segment 3 bases; nucleotides outside the gene matches: 8. CDR3 in DNA: TGTGCCAGCAGCAAACAAGGGACAGGGGGCGTCTACGAGCAGTACTTC. It is translated as CASSKQGTGGVYEQYF.

V usage is TRBV19 and J usage is TRBJ2-2, with TRBD1 matching over 10 bases. Germline CDR1 is LNHDA and CDR2 is SQIVND (reference sequence). The CDR3 sequence is 16 residues long. Trimming removed 6 bases from V and 3 bases from J; junction bases left unmatched: 7. The CDR3 DNA sequence: TGTGCCAGTAGGCCCGGGACAGGGGACTACACCGGGGAGCTGTTTTTT. Protein sequence: CASRPGTGDYTGELFF.

This rearrangement joins TRBV4-1 to TRBJ2-2; D is undetermined. Germline assignment: CDR1 MGHRA and CDR2 YSYEKL. V lost 4 bases and J 5 bases, leaving 5 bases between the germline ends. The CDR3 length is 12 residues. As DNA, the CDR3 is TGCGCCAGCAGCCCTACGACCGGGGAGCTGTTTTTT. Translated: CASSPTTGELFF.

DNA of the CDR3: TGTGCCAGCAGTTTAGGGACAGGGGTCCCCTATGGCTACACCTTC. Translated, it gives CASSLGTGVPYGYTF. V is TRBV28 and J is TRBJ1-2; TRBD1 matches at 10 bases. J was trimmed by 4 bases and V by 2 bases; bases with no gene match: 4. The CDR3 has 15 residues. Germline CDR1 and CDR2: MDHEN and SYDVKM.